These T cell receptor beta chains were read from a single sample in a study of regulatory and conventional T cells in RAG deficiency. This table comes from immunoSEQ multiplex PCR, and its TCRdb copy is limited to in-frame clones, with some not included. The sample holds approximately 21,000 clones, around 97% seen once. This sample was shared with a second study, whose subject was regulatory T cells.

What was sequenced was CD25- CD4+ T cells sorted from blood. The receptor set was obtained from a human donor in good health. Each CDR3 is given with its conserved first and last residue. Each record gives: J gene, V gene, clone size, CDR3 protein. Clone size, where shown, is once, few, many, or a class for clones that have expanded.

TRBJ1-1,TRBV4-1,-,CASSRTGWTEAFF
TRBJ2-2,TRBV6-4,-,CASSRDRGNGELFF
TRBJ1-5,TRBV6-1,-,CASSGTRNQPQHF
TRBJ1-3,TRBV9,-,CASSVVAGAGNTIYF
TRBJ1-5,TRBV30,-,CAWSAGWNQPQHF
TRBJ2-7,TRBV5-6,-,CASSLGRGTYDSYEQYF
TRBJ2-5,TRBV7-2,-,CASSVRRDQETQYF
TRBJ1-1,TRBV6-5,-,CASSSIWTESNTEAFF
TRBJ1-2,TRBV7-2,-,CASSFMDRGRYGYTF
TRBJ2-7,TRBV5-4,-,CASSSGVGQGTPGAYEQYF
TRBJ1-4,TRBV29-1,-,CSGMDRGAEKLFF
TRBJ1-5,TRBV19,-,CASSVQGNEPQHF
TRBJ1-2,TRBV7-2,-,CASSSAQGFVTIYGYTF
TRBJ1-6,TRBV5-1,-,CASSEGRSGRNSPLHF
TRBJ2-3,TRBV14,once,CASSQSGKLVDTQYF
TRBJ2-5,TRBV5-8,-,CASSLAVVSRSQETQYF
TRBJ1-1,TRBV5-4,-,CASSLVAESSTEAFF
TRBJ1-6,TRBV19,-,CASSISPGGRGSPLHF
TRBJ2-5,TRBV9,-,CASSRATGGNGETQYF
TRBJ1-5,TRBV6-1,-,CASSESQHNQPQHF
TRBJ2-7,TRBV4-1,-,CASSLWAGTSPYEQYF
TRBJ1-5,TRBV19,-,CASNNRTGAGNQPQHF
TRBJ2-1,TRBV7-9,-,CASSLDGQGNNEQFF
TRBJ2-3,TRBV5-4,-,CASSLSIRDRGKDTQYF
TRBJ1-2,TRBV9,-,CASSQTPRNYGYTF
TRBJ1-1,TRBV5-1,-,CASSLLEDTEAFF
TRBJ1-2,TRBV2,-,CATTAGANYGYTF